A selection of T cell receptor beta chains follows, all from one sample in a study of CD8 T cells in ankylosing spondylitis. One entry per CDR3 protein, called by TCRdb with MiXCR from the 5' RACE reads. The sample records 250,000 or so distinct CDR3 sequences, more than 20% being singletons. Source material: blood, either unsorted or a sorted T cell fraction (not recorded which). The receptors shown here come from a male donor with ankylosing spondylitis or in good health (not recorded which). Both conserved end residues are part of each CDR3. D genes are given only for firm matches. Size values are once, few and many counts, or a class for expanded clones, and some rows have none.

TRBV29-1	few	NA	TRBJ2-5	TGCAGCGTCGTCGGCCGGGAGACCCAGTACTTC	CSVVGRETQYF
TRBV20-1	few	NA	TRBJ2-5	TGCAGTGCTAGAGAGGGACCCGGAGAGACCCAGTACTTC	CSAREGPGETQYF
TRBV5-8	many	NA	TRBJ1-4	TGTGCCAGCAGATCCGGACAGTCAACTAATGAAAAACTGTTTTTT	CASRSGQSTNEKLFF
TRBV6-4	few	NA	TRBJ2-1	TGTGCCAGCAGTGGAGAGCAGTTCTTC	CASSGEQFF
TRBV12-3/TRBV12-4	NA	NA	TRBJ2-2	TGTGCCAGCAGTTTAAGGCAGGGACACACCGGGGAGCTGTTTTTT	CASSLRQGHTGELFF
TRBV11-2	NA	NA	TRBJ2-3	TGTGCCAGCAGCTTAGGATCTAGAGGGGCAGATACGCAGTATTTT	CASSLGSRGADTQYF
TRBV12-3/TRBV12-4	few	TRBD1	TRBJ2-7	TGTGCCAGCAGTCTCTCGGGACAGGGTACCTACGAGCAGTACTTC	CASSLSGQGTYEQYF
TRBV5-6	few	NA	TRBJ1-2	TGTGCCAGCAGCTTGATGACAGGCGCTAACTATGGCTACACCTTC	CASSLMTGANYGYTF
TRBV7-2	NA	NA	TRBJ2-1	TGTGCCAGCAGCTTAGCGGGGGGCGTTGTGAATGAGCAGTTCTTC	CASSLAGGVVNEQFF
TRBV18	few	NA	TRBJ2-6	TGTGCCAGCTCACGAGGCGGGGCCAACGTCCTGACTTTC	CASSRGGANVLTF
TRBV11-2	NA	NA	TRBJ2-3	TGTGCCAGCAGCTTAGATTCGGCGCAGTATTTT	CASSLDSAQYF
TRBV14	many	NA	TRBJ2-7	TGTGCCAGCAGCCAAGACTCGCAGCGGTCCTACGAGCAGTACTTC	CASSQDSQRSYEQYF
TRBV6-1	NA	NA	TRBJ2-5	TGTGCCAGCAGCGCCATGGATGGGAGAGAGACCCAGTACTTC	CASSAMDGRETQYF
TRBV12-3/TRBV12-4	NA	TRBD1	TRBJ1-2	TGTGCCAGCAGTTTAGCAGGCAGGGGGCAGGATGGCTACACCTTC	CASSLAGRGQDGYTF
TRBV20-1	NA	NA	TRBJ1-1	TGCAGTGCTAGACCGGATCTAGAAGCTTTCTTT	CSARPDLEAFF
TRBV12-3/TRBV12-4	many	NA	TRBJ1-6	TGTGCCAGCAGTTTAGCGCGGTCACCCCTCCACTTT	CASSLARSPLHF